This T cell receptor (beta chain) was captured in a study of regulatory T cells in long-lasting Graves disease. Regarding time point: newly diagnosed GD, antithyroid drugs for less than 3 months. Making the TCR library involved RNA that had been extracted from PBMCs. The J segment lost 8 bases and the V segment lost 6 bases, leaving 7 bases of the junction unmatched. The germline V gene encodes CDR1 MDHEN and CDR2 SYDVKM. This CDR3 comprises 14 residues. Both iRepertoire HTBI primers and Arm-PCR of CDR3 regions were used to build the TCR beta libraries. MiXCR, run by TCRdb on the multiplex PCR reads, gives a single entry per CDR3 protein. The sample has 680,000 or so distinct CDR3 sequences; roughly 16% are singletons. This clonotype was seen ten or more times. The sample also formed part of further work on T cells in Graves' hyperthyroidism and ophthalmopathy.

This chain uses TRBV28 with TRBJ1-4; TRBD1 matches at 9 bases. Sequenced material: peripheral blood mononuclear cells (PBMCs), taken at new diagnosis, from a patient treated with antithyroid drugs. The receptor was derived from a young woman with Graves disease. Here the CDR3 reads CASRTVGTGEKLFF. CDR3 in DNA: TGTGCCAGCAGGACCGTCGGGACAGGGGAAAAACTGTTTTTT.